Listed here are 10 T cell receptor beta chains from one sample, sequenced in a study of vaccination effects on CD4 cells after COVID-19. Their cognate antigens are unknown. Sequenced by immunoSEQ multiplex PCR; TCRdb stores in-frame clones only, minus some. There are tens of thousands of clones in the sample; more than 75% occur only once, and 10% to 15% lies in the top ten. Cultured cells yielded isolated CD4+ T cells after less than 11 days. Sequenced here: CD4+ T cells from PBMCs cultured without peptide, sampled before COVID-19 vaccination. These receptors all stem from a human donor who had a prior SARS-CoV-2 infection.

This clone was picked up a small number of times. The chain is built from TRBV5-1 and TRBJ2-2, with 9 bases that match TRBD1. The CDR3 totals 16 residues. Germline CDR1 and CDR2: SGHRS and YFSETQ. J gave up 8 bases and V 2 bases, and 10 bases lay outside the gene matches. CDR3 in DNA: TGCGCCAGCAGCTTATTGGAGACAGGGGGATTGGGGGAGCTGTTTTTT. Its protein is CASSLLETGGLGELFF.

The rearrangement uses TRBV12-3 or TRBV12-4 and TRBJ2-1, with D perhaps matching TRBD2 (5 bases). V shed 3 bases and J shed 8 bases, with 11 bases lying between them. The CDR3 has 13 amino acids. The CDR3 protein is CASSFLRGHEQFF. The DNA of the CDR3 is TGTGCCAGCAGTTTCCTCCGGGGTCATGAGCAGTTCTTC.

The sample holds one count of this clone. The genes are TRBV15 and TRBJ1-2; D is uncertain. Germline V gene lookup returns CDR1 LNHNV and CDR2 YYDKDF (reference sequence). The CDR3 is made up of 16 amino acids. V lost 0 bases, J lost 7 bases, and 18 bases lay in between. The CDR3 sequence: CATSRDVTGSAGGYTF. CDR3 in DNA: TGTGCCACCAGCAGAGATGTAACGGGTTCCGCGGGTGGCTACACCTTC.

The V and J genes are TRBV11-3 and TRBJ2-5, with D perhaps matching TRBD1 (5 bases). Germline lookup yields CDR1 SGHNT and CDR2 YENEEA. The CDR3 runs to 15 residues. V was trimmed by 1 base and J by 0 bases, leaving 9 bases between them. The CDR3 nucleotides read TGTGCCAGCAGCTTAGGGCGGACATACCAAGAGACCCAGTACTTC. It is translated as CASSLGRTYQETQYF.

J is TRBJ1-2 and V is TRBV5-1; 7 bases agree with TRBD1. V shed 4 bases and J 11 bases; nucleotides not matched to a gene: 8. The germline CDR1 and CDR2 sequences are SGHRS and YFSETQ. The CDR3 is 12 residues long. CDR3 sequence reads: CASSKRQGTYTF. The CDR3 nucleotides are TGCGCCAGCAGCAAAAGACAGGGCACGTACACCTTC.

This rearrangement joins TRBV24-1 to TRBJ2-1; no clear D. The CDR3 contains 15 residues. Germline assignment: CDR1 KGHDR and CDR2 SFDVKD. V was trimmed by 5 bases and J by 7 bases, leaving 17 bases between them. The CDR3 nucleotides are TGTGCCACCAGTGCCCCCAGGACCGGGTTGAATGAGCAGTTCTTC. This translates into CATSAPRTGLNEQFF.

This clone was recorded at least ten times. The chain has TRBV28 and TRBJ2-1; D is unresolved. CDR3 length: 12 residues. Germline CDR1 MDHEN, CDR2 SYDVKM. With 5 bases removed from V and 9 bases from J, the gap between germline ends came to 11 bases. The CDR3 nucleotides are TGTGCCAGCAGTCTTTATAGGCGTGAGCAGTTCTTC. It is translated as CASSLYRREQFF. The full variable domain, in which reference TRBV28 and TRBJ2-1 provide the parts outside the CDR3, is DVKVTQSSRYLVKRTGEKVFLECVQDMDHENMFWYRQDPGLGLRLIYFSYDVKMKEKGDIPEGYSVSREKKERFSLILESASTNQTSMYLCASSLYRREQFFGPGTRLTVL.

The chain links TRBV2 to TRBJ2-2; the D is unclear. V shed 3 bases and J shed 10 bases, with 6 bases lying between them. Germline values: CDR1 SNHLY, CDR2 FYNNEI. CDR3 length: 11 residues. In DNA, the CDR3 is TGTGCCAGCAGTGAGGTGGTGGAGCTGTTTTTT. Encoded protein: CASSEVVELFF.

In its sample, this clone was seen once. CDR3 sequence: CASSFYGGSNIQYF. CDR3 coding DNA: TGCGCCAGCAGCTTTTATGGGGGTTCTAACATTCAGTACTTC. The V and J genes are TRBV5-1 and TRBJ2-4; tentatively, D is TRBD1 or TRBD2 (5 bases each). The CDR3 runs 14 residues. V was clipped by 2 bases and J by 7 bases, with 13 bases between them. Germline V gene sequence: CDR1 SGHRS, CDR2 YFSETQ.

In nucleotides, the CDR3 is TGTGCCAGCTCACCACAACAGGGAACTAATGAAAAACTGTTTTTT. This encodes CASSPQQGTNEKLFF. The V call is TRBV18, the J call TRBJ1-4; D might be TRBD1 (6 bases). The V gene's germline CDR1 is KGHSH and CDR2 LQKENI. This CDR3 region has 15 residues. The V and J ends lost 1 base and 1 base respectively, with 7 bases between them. The full variable domain, its missing parts supplied by reference TRBV18 and TRBJ1-4, is NAGVMQNPRHLVRRRGQEARLRCSPMKGHSHVYWYRQLPEEGLKFMVYLQKENIIDESGMPKERFSAEFPKEGPSILRIQQVVRGDSAAYFCASSPQQGTNEKLFFGSGTQLSVL.